Given below is one T cell receptor (beta chain) in context. The target antigen is unknown. These data are taken from a study of human CD8 memory T cell subsets. Regarding the study as a whole: The stem-like memory T cell repertoire shared very little with the precursor exhausted T cell repertoire.

Libraries for TCR beta were constructed using UMI-labeled 5' RACE. As handled by the study authors: Functional CDR3 beta clonotypes numbered about 2,600 to 18,000 in each TCR beta library. After re-calling the 5' RACE reads, TCRdb lists one entry per CDR3 protein, DNA absent. For this entry, the V and J calls and clone size follow TCRdb and not the study's own pipeline. The sample's table shows around 19,000 distinct CDR3 sequences. The CDR3 covers 18 residues. The germline V gene has CDR1 MNHEY and CDR2 SVGAGI. V usage is TRBV6-5 and J usage is TRBJ1-5; TCRdb gives TRBD1 as the D gene, but with no DNA this cannot be confirmed. The sequence was obtained from a human donor in good health. The source material was CD8+ stem-like memory T cells (TSCM and TCM) sorted from PBMCs. Indicated subset: stem-like memory CD8 T cells (TSTEM), CCR7+ PD-1- TIGIT-. The CDR3 loop is CASSTWVLPGLPGQPQHF.